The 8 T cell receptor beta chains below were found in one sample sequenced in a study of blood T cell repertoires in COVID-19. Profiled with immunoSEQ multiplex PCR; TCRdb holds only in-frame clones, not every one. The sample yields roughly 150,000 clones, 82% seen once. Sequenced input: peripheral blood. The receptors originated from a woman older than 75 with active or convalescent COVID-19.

The CDR3 bases are TGCGCCAGCAGCTTGGCTCACCAAGAGACCCAGTACTTC. It specifies CASSLAHQETQYF. This rearrangement joins TRBV5-1 to TRBJ2-5; D is ambiguous. V was pared by 0 bases and J by 0 bases, with 3 bases between. This CDR3 comprises 13 residues. CDR1 SGHRS and CDR2 YFSETQ come from the germline V gene.

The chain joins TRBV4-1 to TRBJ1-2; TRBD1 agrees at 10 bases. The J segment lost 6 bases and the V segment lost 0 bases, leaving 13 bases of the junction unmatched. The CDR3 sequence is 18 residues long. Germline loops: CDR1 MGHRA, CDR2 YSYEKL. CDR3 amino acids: CASSQDGGQGVVVDGYTF. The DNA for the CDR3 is TGCGCCAGCAGCCAAGATGGAGGACAGGGGGTCGTAGTCGATGGCTACACCTTC.

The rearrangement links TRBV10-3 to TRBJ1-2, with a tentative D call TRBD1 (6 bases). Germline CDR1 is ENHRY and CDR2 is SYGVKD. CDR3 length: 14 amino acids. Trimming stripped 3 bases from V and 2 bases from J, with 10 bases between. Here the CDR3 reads CAISERTANYGYTF. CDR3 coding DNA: TGTGCCATCAGTGAAAGGACAGCGAACTATGGCTACACCTTC.

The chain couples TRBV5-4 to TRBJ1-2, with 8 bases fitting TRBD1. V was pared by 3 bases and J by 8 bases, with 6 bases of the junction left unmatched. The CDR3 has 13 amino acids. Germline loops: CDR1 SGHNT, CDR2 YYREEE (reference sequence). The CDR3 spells CASSSVQGAGYTF. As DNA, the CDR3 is TGTGCCAGCAGCTCCGTTCAGGGGGCAGGCTACACCTTC.

In nucleotides, the CDR3 is TGTGCCAGCAGCTTGGGCGGTCAGCTACCGAACACTGAAGCTTTCTTT. Amino acid sequence: CASSLGGQLPNTEAFF. The genes are TRBV5-4 and TRBJ1-1; D gene uncertain. Germline V lookup: CDR1 SGHNT, CDR2 YYREEE (reference sequence). This CDR3 is 16 amino acids long. The V end was cut by 0 bases, the J end by 1 base, with 13 bases between.

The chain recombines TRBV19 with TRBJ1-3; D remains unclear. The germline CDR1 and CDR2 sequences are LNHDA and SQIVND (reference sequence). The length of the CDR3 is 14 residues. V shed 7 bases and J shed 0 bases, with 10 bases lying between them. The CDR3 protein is CASNSVGSGNTIYF. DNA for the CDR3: TGTGCCAGTAATTCCGTCGGCTCTGGAAACACCATATATTTT.

Here the CDR3 reads CSAPKPVEAFF. The CDR3 DNA follows: TGCAGTGCTCCCAAGCCCGTGGAGGCTTTCTTT. This rearrangement joins TRBV20-1 to TRBJ1-1; D unclear. Looked up from germline, CDR1 is DFQATT and CDR2 is SNEGSKA (reference sequence). The length of the CDR3 is 11 residues. Trimming left V 5 bases short and J 11 bases short, with 15 bases between.

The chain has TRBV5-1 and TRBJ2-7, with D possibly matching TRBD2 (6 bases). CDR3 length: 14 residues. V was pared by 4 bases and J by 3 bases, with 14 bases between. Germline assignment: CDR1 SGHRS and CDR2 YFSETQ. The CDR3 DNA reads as TGCGCCAGCAGCAACAGCGGGTCGGACTACGAGCAGTACTTC. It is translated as CASSNSGSDYEQYF.